This T cell receptor (beta chain) was captured by sequencing in a study of follicular helper T cells after annual influenza vaccination. Turning to the study itself: Blood was drawn on days 0, 7 and 28 after vaccination. General study findings and limits: Day 7 ICOS+CD38+ clones were most often found later in ICOS-CD38- cTfh cells.

On this clone: No antigen is known for it.

Assay: immunoSEQ multiplex PCR; the TCRdb copy retains only in-frame clones and omits some. The profile shows fewer than 11,000 clones, over 70% of them singletons. Time point here: 2015-2016 season, pre-vaccination. Sorted cTfh were non-naive CD4+CXCR5+PD-1+, either ICOS+CD38+ or ICOS-CD38-. The origin of this receptor is an adult who received the influenza vaccine. Sample: CXCR5+ CD38- circulating T follicular helper cells from blood, taken on the day of influenza vaccination. Subset described: circulating Tfh, non-naive CD4+CXCR5+PD-1+ (ICOS+CD38+ or ICOS-CD38-).

The CDR3 loop is CATSAGGDDEKLFF. DNA for the CDR3: TGTGCCACCAGCGCAGGGGGGGATGATGAAAAACTGTTTTTT. The chain couples TRBV15 to TRBJ1-4, with 7 bases fitting TRBD1. V was clipped by 5 bases and J by 6 bases; unmatched bases: 6. The CDR3 sequence is 14 residues long. CDR1 and CDR2 (germline): LNHNV, YYDKDF (reference sequence).